This T cell receptor beta chain was recovered during a study of vaccination effects on CD4 cells after COVID-19. Data came from immunoSEQ multiplex PCR; TCRdb stores just in-frame clones and leaves some out. The sample includes under 85,000 clones, around 74% of them seen just once. This CDR3 spans 12 amino acids. V was trimmed by 7 bases and J by 2 bases, leaving 6 bases between them. Germline V gives CDR1 SGHTA, CDR2 FQGTGA. Sequencing was preceded by expansion of antigen-specific CD4+ T cells with viral peptide pools in the ViraFEST assay. Cells that had been cultured for 10 days were the source of isolated CD4+ T cells. General study findings and limits: Clones from infection and from vaccination both contracted markedly late after vaccination.

Comments on this clone: Its antigen is as yet unknown.

The starting material was CD4+ T cells from PBMCs cultured with HCoV-229E spike peptides, obtained before COVID-19 vaccination. V is TRBV7-3 and J is TRBJ1-3; D remains unclear. The TCR originated in a human donor who received a COVID-19 vaccine. CDR3 sequence: CASKAPGNTIYF. DNA for the CDR3: TGTGCCAGCAAGGCGCCTGGAAACACCATATATTTT.